A single sample gave rise to the 17 T cell receptor delta chains below, sequenced in a study of γδ T cells in repeated Plasmodium falciparum infection. TCRdb re-called the multiplex PCR reads with CATT. The data show 55,000 to 70,000 delta-chain clones, over 1.5% seen once. Vgamma9/Vdelta2+ and Vdelta2-negative gammadelta T cells were flow-sorted from PBMC for bulk sequencing. The sample taken for sequencing was gamma-delta T cells from blood. The receptors stem from a pool of human donors (malaria-infected and uninfected, not separated).

This clone was recorded a few times. TCRdb's protein, taken from a much larger clone, differs from this DNA's translation at residue 15, likely owing to a read error; the protein displayed comes from the DNA. The genes are TRDV1 and TRDJ1; 11 nucleotides align to TRDD3. TCRdb records no J gene; here it was assigned by comparing the DNA to germline. Germline loops: CDR1 TSWWSYY, CDR2 QGS. The CDR3 totals 23 residues. V dropped 4 bases and J dropped 1; count of bases not matched to a gene: 26. DNA for the CDR3: TGTGCTCTTGGGGCTACTACGTTGTTGCTGGGGGATACAAATCTCGTGAGCACCGATAAACTCATCTTT. It encodes CALGATTLLLGDTNLVSTDKLIF.

This clone was seen only a few times. TCRdb attributes to this sequence the protein of a much larger clone, which differs from the DNA translation at residue 3; a read error is likely, and the protein displayed is translated from the DNA. The rearrangement links TRDV1 to TRDJ1, with 13 bases fitting TRDD3. The CDR3 contains 24 residues. From germline, CDR1 is TSWWSYY and CDR2 QGS. The CDR3 DNA is TGTGCTATTGGGGAACTAGTCCCTAGCTATAAGCTAGCATCGACTGGGGGATACGCTTTAACACTCATCTTT. Encoded protein: CAIGELVPSYKLASTGGYALTLIF.

This clone appeared a few times. The TCRdb record carries a much larger clone's protein, which differs from this DNA's translation at residue 5; a read error is the likely cause, and the protein listed here is the DNA translation. Within the sample, other DNA sequences also encode this same CDR3. The chain joins TRDV1 to TRDJ1; either TRDD2 or TRDD3 may fit D (5 bases each). The CDR3 has 19 residues. Germline V gene lookup returns CDR1 TSWWSYY and CDR2 QGS. V was shortened by 3 bases and J by 0 bases, with 23 bases between the two germline ends. CDR3 bases: TGTGCTCTTGGGGAGCCAAGTCCCTTCGGGAGGGGGTACACCGATAAACTCATCTTT. It specifies CALGEPSPFGRGYTDKLIF.

In its sample, this clone was seen a few times. The protein given by TCRdb reflects a much larger clone and differs at residue 16 from this DNA's translation, likely from a read error; the protein shown is the DNA's translation. The V and J genes are TRDV1 and TRDJ1, with D possibly matching TRDD3 (6 bases). CDR1 is TSWWSYY, CDR2 QGS, per germline. The CDR3 consists of 18 residues. CDR3 protein: CALGGPEGGKRYTDKPIF. In DNA, the CDR3 is TGTGCTCTTGGGGGGCCAGAAGGGGGGAAACGGTACACCGATAAACCCATCTTT.

Of note for this clone: A read error likely explains this, since a far larger clone differs by one base. Other DNA sequences in this sample translate to the same CDR3. V usage is TRDV1 and J usage is TRDJ1; 10 bases agree with TRDD3. The J gene, left out of TCRdb, was set here by checking the DNA against germline. V shed 5 bases, J shed 0 bases, and the junction held 33 bases outside the gene matches. The CDR3 sequence is 25 residues long. The germline V gene encodes CDR1 TSWWSYY and CDR2 QGS. The CDR3 DNA reads as TGTGCTCTTGGGACTCAAGGCCTTTCACCTTTTTTCTGGGGGATAACATCCGGATACACCGATAAACTCATCTTT. Translated, it gives CALGTQGLSPFFWGITSGYTDKLIF.

This clone was picked up a small number of times. TCRdb has a much larger clone's protein, which differs at residue 2 from the translation of this DNA, likely because of a read error; what is shown is the protein translated from the DNA. CDR3 amino acids: CSLGEGAGARRGYTDKLIF. DNA of the CDR3: TGTTCTCTTGGGGAAGGCGCTGGGGCCCGGAGAGGGTACACCGATAAACTCATCTTT. The chain recombines TRDV1 with TRDJ1; a possible D gene is TRDD3 (6 bases). The length of the CDR3 is 19 residues. CDR1 is TSWWSYY, CDR2 QGS, per germline.

There are many counts of this clone. A far larger clone differs by one base, so this is likely a read error. The sample has other DNA sequences that encode this CDR3 too. The V call is TRDV1, the J call TRDJ1; 9 bases agree with TRDD3. The germline gives CDR1 TSWWSYY, CDR2 QGS. The CDR3 is 23 residues long. The DNA for the CDR3 is TGTGCTCTTGGGGAACTTGACCTACTCTGGGGGATCGTACCTCCTTTGTCCACCGATAAGCTCATCTTT. Translated: CALGELDLLWGIVPPLSTDKLIF.

This clone was seen a few times. The mismatch at residue 11 between this DNA's translation and the TCRdb protein of a much larger clone likely reflects a read error; the protein shown is translated from the DNA. The chain links TRDV1 to TRDJ1; D not certain. The germline V gene encodes CDR1 TSWWSYY and CDR2 QGS. V was trimmed by 5 bases and J by 3 bases, leaving 25 bases between them. CDR3 length: 18 amino acids. In DNA, the CDR3 is TGTGCTCTTGGGCCGCGTCTGCCGAAAAATCCGAGGGCCGATAAACTCATCTTT. This sequence encodes CALGPRLPKNPRADKLIF.

This clone was seen ten or more times. A read error likely explains this, since a far larger clone differs by one base. Other DNA variants within this sample encode the same CDR3. This chain joins TRDV1 and TRDJ1; the match to TRDD3 covers 9 bases. V lost 0 bases, J lost 1 base, and 15 bases stayed unmatched. The V gene's germline CDR1 is TSWWSYY and CDR2 QGS. This CDR3 has 20 residues. The CDR3 coding sequence is TGTGCTCTTGGGGAACTTTCCCGTGGGGATACGGGGGGGGGCACCGATAAACTCATCTTT. Its translation is CALGELSRGDTGGGTDKLIF.

A note on this clone: TCRdb's entry gives the protein of a much larger clone, which mismatches this DNA's translation at residue 7, likely from a read error; the protein reported here is translated from the DNA. The chain carries TRDV1 and TRDJ2; D is perhaps TRDD3 (5 bases). No J gene was available from TCRdb, and it was assigned here by a germline match of the DNA. There are 14 residues in the CDR3. Looked up from germline, CDR1 is TSWWSYY and CDR2 is QGS. CDR3 residues: CALGGSRPIAQLFF. The CDR3 bases are TGTGCTCTAGGGGGCTCCAGACCGATAGCACAACTCTTCTTT.

This clone has more than one count but fewer than ten. A far more abundant clone sits one base away, making this likely a read error. In the same sample, other DNA sequences code for this CDR3. V gene TRDV1 combines with J gene TRDJ1; D uncertain. TCRdb carries no J gene annotation; the J gene was assigned here by matching the DNA with germline. Trimming shortened V by 1 base and J by 1 base, and 31 bases separated the two germline ends. CDR3 length equals 22 residues. Germline V CDR1 and CDR2: TSWWSYY, QGS. The CDR3: CALGEPGPFCRTVAGCTDKLIF. The CDR3 region has the DNA TGTGCTCTTGGGGAACCCGGTCCCTTTTGCCGTACAGTGGCCGGGTGCACCGATAAACTCATCTTT.

This clone was counted many times. The TCRdb protein, from a much larger clone, departs from this DNA's translation at residue 15, likely by read error; the protein shown derives from the DNA. The CDR3 sequence: CAFAPSYGTGGYVTGKLIF. CDR3 DNA sequence: TGTGCCTTTGCGCCTTCCTACGGAACTGGGGGATACGTCACCGGTAAACTCATCTTT. V gene TRDV3 combines with J gene TRDJ1; 13 bases line up with TRDD3. Germline CDR1 and CDR2: TVYSNPD and GDNSRS (reference sequence). The CDR3 is made up of 19 amino acids.

This clone was recorded a few times. The likely explanation is a read error, given a far larger clone one base away. In the same sample, other DNA sequences code for this CDR3. V is TRDV1 and J is TRDJ1, with a possible D match to TRDD3 (6 bases). Germline V lookup: CDR1 TSWWSYY, CDR2 QGS. The CDR3 is 23 amino acids. This chain's CDR3 is CALGELRRGPGASTRGYTDKLIF. The DNA of the CDR3 is TGTGCTCTTGGGGAACTCCGTCGAGGTCCTGGGGCCTCAACGCGGGGGTACACCGATAAACTCATCTTC.

This clone was found a few times. This chain uses TRDV1 with TRDJ1; the D gene is possibly TRDD2 (5 bases). Looked up from germline, CDR1 is TSWWSYY and CDR2 is QGS. The V and J ends lost 0 bases and 0 bases respectively, with 26 bases between them. The CDR3 covers 21 residues. The CDR3 DNA reads as TGTGCTCTTGGGGAACTAGAATTATATCGTGGTCGGGCCTTCAACACCGATAAACTCATCTTT. Protein: CALGELELYRGRAFNTDKLIF.

In this sample, this clone turned up many times. TCRdb's listed protein matches a much larger clone and diverges from this DNA's translation at residue 13, likely through a read error; the protein shown comes from the DNA. This chain connects TRDV1 to TRDJ1, with 8 positions matching TRDD2. V shed 2 bases and J 2 bases; nucleotides not matched to a gene: 22. Looked up from germline, CDR1 is TSWWSYY and CDR2 is QGS. The CDR3 covers 21 residues. The CDR3 region has the DNA TGTGCTCTTGGGGAATTTATCCTTCCTAAGGCCAACCGGGTGTTAACCGATAAACTCATCTTT. Translated: CALGEFILPKANRVLTDKLIF.

In its sample, this clone was seen many times. The J gene is TRDJ1, the V gene TRDV1; no definite D call. Looked up from germline, CDR1 is TSWWSYY and CDR2 is QGS. This CDR3 region has 19 residues. The V gene lost 0 bases and the J gene lost 2 bases, with 22 bases spanning the gap. For the CDR3, the DNA is TGTGCTCTTGGGGAACTAAAGTACTGCTCGAGTGGCTTTACCGATAAACTCATCTTT. As protein: CALGELKYCSSGFTDKLIF.

This clone has only a few counts. The protein in TCRdb stems from a much larger clone and differs at residue 15 from this DNA's translation, likely a read error; here the protein is translated from the DNA. The rearrangement links TRDV1 to TRDJ1; the D gene is possibly TRDD2 (5 bases). Trimming took 0 bases from V and 0 from J, leaving 26 bases between them. Germline V lookup: CDR1 TSWWSYY, CDR2 QGS. This CDR3 region has 21 residues. The CDR3 sequence: CALGELKPCRLILKHTDKLIF. DNA for the CDR3: TGTGCTCTTGGGGAACTCAAACCTTGCCGATTGATCCTAAAGCACACCGATAAACTCATCTTT.